The sequence of this T cell receptor (beta chain) was determined in a study of blood T cell repertoires in COVID-19. The wider study: The United States, Italy and Spain were the sources of the acute and convalescent COVID-19 samples. PBMCs, B-cell-depleted T cells, or T cells provided the cDNA or gDNA that made up the material.

This CDR3 comprises 15 residues. Germline V gene lookup returns CDR1 KGHDR and CDR2 SFDVKD. With 1 base removed from V and 0 bases from J, the gap between germline ends came to 8 bases. Authors' data handling: Amplification from reference gene primers served as the basis for estimated nucleated cell counts. Here immunoSEQ multiplex PCR was the method, and the copy in TCRdb shows in-frame clones only, minus some. V and J calls plus clone size are reproduced from that table; the DNA served to infer D and trimming. The sample shows roughly 140,000 clones, roughly 80% of them seen only once. The genes are TRBV24-1 and TRBJ2-5; D is undetermined. The sample comprised peripheral blood. The TCR comes from a human donor with acute or convalescent COVID-19. The donor label of this sample is uncertain. The CDR3 sequence: CATSDLGGYQETQYF. The CDR3 DNA reads TGTGCCACCAGTGATTTAGGCGGATACCAAGAGACCCAGTACTTC.